Included here is one T cell receptor beta chain sequence, with context. Its target is unknown. The data are from a study of shared clonotypes between healthy human individuals. CDR3 length: 15 residues. V was cut by 0 bases and J by 2 bases, with 7 bases left in between. Germline lookup yields CDR1 SEHNR and CDR2 FQNEAQ (reference sequence). Produced via immunoSEQ multiplex PCR; TCRdb's table is partial and in-frame only. The sample holds about 510,000 clones, about four fifths seen once. General study points: Exclusively blood specimens were collected; tissue repertoires likely differ.

The chain carries TRBV7-9 and TRBJ2-2; the D is unclear. Input material: PBMCs. This receptor was identified in a woman aged 40 to 50 in good health. Some clones in this sample may be carry-over from other donors' samples. The CDR3 reads CASSLAETNTGELFF. CDR3 nucleotide sequence: TGTGCCAGCAGCTTAGCAGAGACTAACACCGGGGAGCTGTTTTTT. Supplemented by reference TRBV7-9 and TRBJ2-2, the full variable domain reads DTGVSQNPRHKITKRGQNVTFRCDPISEHNRLYWYRQTLGQGPEFLTYFQNEAQLEKSRLLSDRFSAERPKGSFSTLEIQRTEQGDSAMYLCASSLAETNTGELFFGEGSRLTVL.